This T cell receptor (beta chain) was captured in a study of T cell responses to AZD1222 COVID-19 vaccine. Regarding the study as a whole: Only a handful of AZD1222 recipients, more than five in all, had baseline seropositivity.

TCRdb keeps only in-frame clones here, not all; method: immunoSEQ multiplex PCR. The table records around 170,000 clones, 88% of them present only once. Details on this clone: The antigen remains undetermined.

The CDR3 spans 13 residues. Trimming cost V 4 bases and J 10 bases; bases outside gene matches: 10. The germline gives CDR1 SGHRS, CDR2 YFSETQ. The sequenced sample was peripheral blood, obtained 28 days after the second AZD1222 dose. The sequence derives from an adult who received the AZD1222 COVID-19 vaccine. The chain couples TRBV5-1 to TRBJ2-7; 8 positions agree with TRBD2. The CDR3 loop is CASSTPGLGFQYF. As DNA, the CDR3 is TGCGCCAGCAGCACACCGGGACTAGGATTCCAGTACTTC.